Sequencing of this T cell receptor beta chain was carried out in a study of T cell repertoires in cytomegalovirus infection. Study-level points and caveats: HLA-C-restricted CMV-specific TCR beta clonotypes prevailed in the ex vivo response.

One entry per CDR3 protein results from TCRdb running MiXCR on the reads. The sample gives hundreds of thousands of distinct CDR3 sequences, 15% to 20% of which show up once; approximately 12% is in the top ten. On this clonotype itself: As yet, its antigen is unknown.

V lost 6 bases and J lost 0, with 12 bases in between. The CDR3 is made up of 14 amino acids. Germline V gene sequence: CDR1 DFQATT, CDR2 SNEGSKA (reference sequence). The origin of this receptor is a human donor in good health (CMV status not recorded). Some clones in this sample may be carry-over from other donors' samples. This rearrangement joins TRBV20-1 to TRBJ2-1; D is unresolved. Sequenced: PBMCs. For the CDR3, the DNA is TGCAGTGCCACCGACTCCCGCTCCTACAATGAGCAGTTCTTC. Amino acids: CSATDSRSYNEQFF.